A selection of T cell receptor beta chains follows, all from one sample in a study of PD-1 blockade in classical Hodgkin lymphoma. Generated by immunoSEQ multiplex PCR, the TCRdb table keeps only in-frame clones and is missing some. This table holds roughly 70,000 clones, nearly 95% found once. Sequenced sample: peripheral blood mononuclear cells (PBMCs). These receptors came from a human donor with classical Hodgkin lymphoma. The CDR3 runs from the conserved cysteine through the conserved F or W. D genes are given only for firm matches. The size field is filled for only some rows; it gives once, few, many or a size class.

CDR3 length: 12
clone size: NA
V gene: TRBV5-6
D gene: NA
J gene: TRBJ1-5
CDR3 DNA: TGTGCCAGCAGCCGGCTAGGGCAGCCCCAGCATTTT
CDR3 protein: CASSRLGQPQHF

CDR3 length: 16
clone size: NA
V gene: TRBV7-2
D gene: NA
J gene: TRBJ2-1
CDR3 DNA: TGTGCCAGCAGCTTAGTGCAGGTTTTTTCCTACAATGAGCAGTTCTTC
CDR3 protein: CASSLVQVFSYNEQFF

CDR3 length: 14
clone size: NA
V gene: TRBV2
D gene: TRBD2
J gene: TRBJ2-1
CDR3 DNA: TGTGCCAGCAGTGTCAGCGGGATTTTAGGAGAGCAGTTCTTC
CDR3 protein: CASSVSGILGEQFF

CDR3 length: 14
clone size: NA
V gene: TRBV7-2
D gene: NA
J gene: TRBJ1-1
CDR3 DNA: TGTGCCAGCAGACAAATATGGGAGGGACCCGAAGCTTTCTTT
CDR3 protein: CASRQIWEGPEAFF

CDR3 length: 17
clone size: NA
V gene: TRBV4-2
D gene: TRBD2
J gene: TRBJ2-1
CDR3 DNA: TGTGCCAGCAGCCAAGATCTTGCCGGGGGGGCCTACAATGAGCAGTTCTTC
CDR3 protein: CASSQDLAGGAYNEQFF

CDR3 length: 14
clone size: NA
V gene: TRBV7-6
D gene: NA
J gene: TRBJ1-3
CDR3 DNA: TGTGCCAGCAGCTTACAAACCTCTGGAAACACCATATATTTT
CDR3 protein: CASSLQTSGNTIYF

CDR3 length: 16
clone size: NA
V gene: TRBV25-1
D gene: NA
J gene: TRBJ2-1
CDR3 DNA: TGTGCCAGCGCTACCCGGACGGTCCGCTCCTACAATGAGCAGTTCTTC
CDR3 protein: CASATRTVRSYNEQFF

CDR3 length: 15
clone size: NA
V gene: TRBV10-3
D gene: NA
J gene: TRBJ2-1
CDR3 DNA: TGTGCCATCAGTGAGTCGAACAGTCGGTACAATGAGCAGTTCTTC
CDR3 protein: CAISESNSRYNEQFF

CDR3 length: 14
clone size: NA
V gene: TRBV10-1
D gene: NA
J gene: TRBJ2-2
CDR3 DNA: TGCGCCAGCAGTGGACCCCTGGGCACCGGGGAGCTGTTTTTT
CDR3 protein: CASSGPLGTGELFF

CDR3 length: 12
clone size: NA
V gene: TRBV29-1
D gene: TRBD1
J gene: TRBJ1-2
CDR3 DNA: TGCAGCGTTGATCAGGGGGGCGATGGCTACACCTTC
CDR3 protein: CSVDQGGDGYTF

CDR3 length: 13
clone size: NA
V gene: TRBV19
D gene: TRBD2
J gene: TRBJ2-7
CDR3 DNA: TGTGCCAGTAGTCTGGGACTATCCTACGAGCAGTACTTC
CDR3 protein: CASSLGLSYEQYF

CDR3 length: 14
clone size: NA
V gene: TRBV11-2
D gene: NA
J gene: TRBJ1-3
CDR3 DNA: TGTGCCAGCAGCCAAGTGGGCTCTGGAAACACCATATATTTT
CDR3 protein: CASSQVGSGNTIYF

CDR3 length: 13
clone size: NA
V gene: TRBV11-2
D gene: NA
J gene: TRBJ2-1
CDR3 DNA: TGTGCCAGCAGCTTAGGCGGGACCCCGTCGCAGTTCTTC
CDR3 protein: CASSLGGTPSQFF

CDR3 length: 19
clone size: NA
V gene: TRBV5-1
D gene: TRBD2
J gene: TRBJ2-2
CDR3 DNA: TGCGCCAGCAGCCCCCCTAGGAGCGGGGGGGCGGCGCTGTCCGGGGAGCTGTTTTTT
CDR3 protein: CASSPPRSGGAALSGELFF

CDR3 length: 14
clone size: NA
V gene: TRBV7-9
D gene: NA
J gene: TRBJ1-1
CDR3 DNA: TGTGCCAGCAGCTTAGGTGGTCGGGACACTGAAGCTTTCTTT
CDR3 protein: CASSLGGRDTEAFF

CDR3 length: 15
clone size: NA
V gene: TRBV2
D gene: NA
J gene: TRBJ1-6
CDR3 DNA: TGTGCCAGCAGTGAAGCATTCAGAATAAATTCACCCCTCCACTTT
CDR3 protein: CASSEAFRINSPLHF

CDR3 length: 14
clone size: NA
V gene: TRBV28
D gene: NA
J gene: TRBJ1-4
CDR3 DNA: TGTGCCAGCAGTTCCGGGACGCCCGGTGGAAAACTGTTTTTT
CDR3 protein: CASSSGTPGGKLFF

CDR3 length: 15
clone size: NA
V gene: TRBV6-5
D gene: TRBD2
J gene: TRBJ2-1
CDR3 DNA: TGTGCCAGCAGACCACGGGGAGGGCTAGGGAATGAGCAGTTCTTC
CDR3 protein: CASRPRGGLGNEQFF

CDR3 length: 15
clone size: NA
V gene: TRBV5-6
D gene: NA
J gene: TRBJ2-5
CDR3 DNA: TGTGCCAGCAGCTTGGCCCCGAGGGAGCAAGAGACCCAGTACTTC
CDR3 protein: CASSLAPREQETQYF

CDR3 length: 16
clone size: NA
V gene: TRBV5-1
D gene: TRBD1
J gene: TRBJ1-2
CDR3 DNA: TGCGCCAGCAGCTTGGGGACAGGTGACAATCCGATCGGCTACACCTTC
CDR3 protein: CASSLGTGDNPIGYTF

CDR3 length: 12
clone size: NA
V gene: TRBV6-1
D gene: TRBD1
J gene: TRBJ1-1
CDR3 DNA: TGTGCCAGCCCGGGACAGGGGGCTGAAGCTTTCTTT
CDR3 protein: CASPGQGAEAFF

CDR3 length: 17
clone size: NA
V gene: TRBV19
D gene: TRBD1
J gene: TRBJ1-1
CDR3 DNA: TGTGCCAGTATTAGAATTGACAGGGGGTCATTAGACACTGAAGCTTTCTTT
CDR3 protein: CASIRIDRGSLDTEAFF

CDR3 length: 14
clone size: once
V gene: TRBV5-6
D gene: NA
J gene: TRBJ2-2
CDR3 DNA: TGTGCCAGCAGCTTTTTCGGCAACACCGGGGAGCTGTTTTTT
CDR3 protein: CASSFFGNTGELFF

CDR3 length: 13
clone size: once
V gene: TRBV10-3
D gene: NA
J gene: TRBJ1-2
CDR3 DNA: TGTGCCATCAGTGGATCAGGGAACCATGGCTACACCTTC
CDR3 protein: CAISGSGNHGYTF

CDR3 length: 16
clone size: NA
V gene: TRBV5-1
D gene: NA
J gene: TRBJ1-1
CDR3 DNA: TGCGCCAGCAGGAGAGGAGGGGTCGGCCCGAACACTGAAGCTTTCTTT
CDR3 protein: CASRRGGVGPNTEAFF

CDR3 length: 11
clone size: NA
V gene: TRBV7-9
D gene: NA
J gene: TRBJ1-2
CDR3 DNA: TGTGCCAGCAGCGCCGGGGGTGGCTACACCTTC
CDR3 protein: CASSAGGGYTF

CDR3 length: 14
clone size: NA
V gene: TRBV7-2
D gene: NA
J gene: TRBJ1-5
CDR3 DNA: TGTGCCAGCAGCTCTCGGGCAGGGTCATGGCCCCAGCATTTT
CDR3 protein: CASSSRAGSWPQHF

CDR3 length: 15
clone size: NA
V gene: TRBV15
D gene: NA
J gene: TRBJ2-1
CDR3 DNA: TGTGCCACCAGCAGTTCGCGGCCGGAGGCAGATGAGCAGTTCTTC
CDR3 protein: CATSSSRPEADEQFF

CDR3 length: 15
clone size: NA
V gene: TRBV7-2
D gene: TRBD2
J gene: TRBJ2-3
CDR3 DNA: TGTGCCAGCAGCTCCCCGACTAGCGGGGGCGGTACGCAGTATTTT
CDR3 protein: CASSSPTSGGGTQYF

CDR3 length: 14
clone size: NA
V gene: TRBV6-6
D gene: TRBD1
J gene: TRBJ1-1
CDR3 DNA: TGTGCCATCAAAACAGGACAGGCGGACACTGAAGCTTTCTTT
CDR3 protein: CAIKTGQADTEAFF

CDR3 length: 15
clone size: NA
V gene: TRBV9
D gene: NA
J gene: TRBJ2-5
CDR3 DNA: TGTGCCAGCAGCGTAGGGGAGGGGGTGGAAGAGACCCAGTACTTC
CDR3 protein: CASSVGEGVEETQYF

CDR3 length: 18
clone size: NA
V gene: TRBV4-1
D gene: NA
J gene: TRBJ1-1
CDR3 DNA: TGCGCCAGCAGCCAAGATGGAGGCAGGGGAGGGGTGAACACTGAAGCTTTCTTT
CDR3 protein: CASSQDGGRGGVNTEAFF

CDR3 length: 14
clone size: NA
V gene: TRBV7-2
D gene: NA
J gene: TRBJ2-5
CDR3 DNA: TGTGCCAGCAGCCAACGCATTTTCCAAGAGACCCAGTACTTC
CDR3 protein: CASSQRIFQETQYF

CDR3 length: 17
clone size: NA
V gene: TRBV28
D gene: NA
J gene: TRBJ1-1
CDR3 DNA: TGTGCCAGCAAGACCACAGGATCTGCGGGGGGGAACACTGAAGCTTTCTTT
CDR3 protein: CASKTTGSAGGNTEAFF

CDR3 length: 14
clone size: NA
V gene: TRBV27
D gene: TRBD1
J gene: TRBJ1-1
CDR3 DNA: TGTGCCAGCAGTCTCGACAGGGTGAACACTGAAGCTTTCTTT
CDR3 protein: CASSLDRVNTEAFF

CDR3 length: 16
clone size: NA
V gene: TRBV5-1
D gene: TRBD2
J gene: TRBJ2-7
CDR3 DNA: TGCGCCAGCAGCCCAACCTCACTAGCGGGGGCTTACGAGCAGTACTTC
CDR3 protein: CASSPTSLAGAYEQYF

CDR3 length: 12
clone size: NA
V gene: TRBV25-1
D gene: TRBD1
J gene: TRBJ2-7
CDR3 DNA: TGTGCCAGCAGTTGGACAGGATACGAGCAGTACTTC
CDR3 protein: CASSWTGYEQYF

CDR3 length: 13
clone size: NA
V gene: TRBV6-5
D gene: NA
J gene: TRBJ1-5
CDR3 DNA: TGTGCCAGCAGCCCCCGAGGGCGGGAGCCCCAGCATTTT
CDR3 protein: CASSPRGREPQHF

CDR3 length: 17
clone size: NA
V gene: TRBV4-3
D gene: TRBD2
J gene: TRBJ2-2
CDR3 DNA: TGCGCCAGCAGCCATCGACTAGCGGGAGGTGGCACCGGGGAGCTGTTTTTT
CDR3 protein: CASSHRLAGGGTGELFF

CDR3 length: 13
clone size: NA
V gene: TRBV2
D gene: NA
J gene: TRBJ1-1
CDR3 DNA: TGTGCCAGCAGGAGGGTTATGAACACTGAAGCTTTCTTT
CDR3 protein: CASRRVMNTEAFF

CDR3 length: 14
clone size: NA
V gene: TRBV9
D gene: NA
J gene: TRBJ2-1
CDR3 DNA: TGTGCCAGCACCCCGAGTGTGGGCTACAATGAGCAGTTCTTC
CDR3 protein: CASTPSVGYNEQFF

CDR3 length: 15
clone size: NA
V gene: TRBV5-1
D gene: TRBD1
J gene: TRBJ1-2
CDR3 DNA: TGCGCCAGCAGCAACCGGGACAGGGGTAACTATGGCTACACCTTC
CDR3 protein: CASSNRDRGNYGYTF

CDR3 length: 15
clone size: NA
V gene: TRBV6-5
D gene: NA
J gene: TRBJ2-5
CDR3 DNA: TGTGCCAGCAGTTACCAGGGACCTACCCAAGAGACCCAGTACTTC
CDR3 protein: CASSYQGPTQETQYF

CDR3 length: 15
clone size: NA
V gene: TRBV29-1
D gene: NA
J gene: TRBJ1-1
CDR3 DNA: TGCAGCGTAAGACAAAACAGGGTATCGAACACTGAAGCTTTCTTT
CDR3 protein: CSVRQNRVSNTEAFF

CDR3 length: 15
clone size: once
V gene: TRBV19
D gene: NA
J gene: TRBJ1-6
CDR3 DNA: TGTGCCAGTAGTATATATCAGGGTGAGGATTCACCCCTCCACTTT
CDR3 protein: CASSIYQGEDSPLHF

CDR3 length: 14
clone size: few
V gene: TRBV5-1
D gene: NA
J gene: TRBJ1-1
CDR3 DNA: TGCGCCAGCAGCTTGGCTGGGGGCCGGGGTGAAGCTTTCTTT
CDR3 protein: CASSLAGGRGEAFF

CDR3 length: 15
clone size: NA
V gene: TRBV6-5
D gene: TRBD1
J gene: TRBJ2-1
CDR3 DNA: TGTGCCAGCAGCTCAGGGGGACGCGGGTACAATGAGCAGTTCTTC
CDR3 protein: CASSSGGRGYNEQFF